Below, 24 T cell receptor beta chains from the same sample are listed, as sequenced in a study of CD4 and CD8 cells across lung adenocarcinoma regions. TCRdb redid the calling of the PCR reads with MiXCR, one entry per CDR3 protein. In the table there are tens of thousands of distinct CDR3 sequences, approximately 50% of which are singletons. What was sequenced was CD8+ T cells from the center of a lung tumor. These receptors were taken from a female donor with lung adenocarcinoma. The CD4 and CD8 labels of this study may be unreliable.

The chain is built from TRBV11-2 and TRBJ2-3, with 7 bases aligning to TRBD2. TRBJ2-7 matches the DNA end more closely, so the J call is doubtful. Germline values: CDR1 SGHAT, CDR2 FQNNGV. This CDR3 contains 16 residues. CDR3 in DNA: TGTGCCAGCGGGTCCGGGACTACCCTTTGGGATGATACGCAGTACTTC. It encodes CASGSGTTLWDDTQYF.

The CDR3 region is CASSEALAGNLEQFF. CDR3 bases: TGCGCCAGCAGTGAAGCTTTAGCGGGAAACCTTGAGCAGTTCTTC. The chain recombines TRBV10-1 with TRBJ2-1, with 8 bases aligning to TRBD2. V trimming: 3 bases; J trimming: 9 bases; junction bases outside the gene matches: 10. Germline loops: CDR1 WNHNN, CDR2 SYGVQD (reference sequence). The CDR3 consists of 15 residues.

As DNA, the CDR3 is TGTGCCAGCAGTTACGGGACTAGCGGGGCTAGCTCCTACGAGCAGTACTTC. Its protein is CASSYGTSGASSYEQYF. The chain links TRBV6-2 or TRBV6-3 to TRBJ2-7; 13 bases fit TRBD2. The CDR3 is 17 amino acids. After removal of 2 bases from V and 0 bases from J, the junction contained 4 bases not matched to a gene. Germline V CDR1 and CDR2: MNHEY, SVGEGT.

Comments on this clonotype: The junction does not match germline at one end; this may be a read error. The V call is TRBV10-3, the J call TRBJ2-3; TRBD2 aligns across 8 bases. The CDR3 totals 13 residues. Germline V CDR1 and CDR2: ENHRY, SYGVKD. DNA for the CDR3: TGTGCGGTGTTGCGGGAGGTACAAGATACGCAGTACTTT. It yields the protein CAVLREVQDTQYF.

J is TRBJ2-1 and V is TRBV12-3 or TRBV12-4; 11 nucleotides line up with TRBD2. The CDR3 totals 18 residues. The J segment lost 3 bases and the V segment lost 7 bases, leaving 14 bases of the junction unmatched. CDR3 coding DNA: TGTGCCAGCACCGCCGGGACTAGCGGATCTCTTTTCTACAATGAGCAGTTCTTC. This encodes CASTAGTSGSLFYNEQFF.

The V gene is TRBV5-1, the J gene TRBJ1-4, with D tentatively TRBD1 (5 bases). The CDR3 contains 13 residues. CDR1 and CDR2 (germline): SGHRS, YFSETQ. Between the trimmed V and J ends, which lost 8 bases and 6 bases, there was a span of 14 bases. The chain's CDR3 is CASSGGGDEKLFF. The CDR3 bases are TGCGCCAGTTCAGGTGGGGGTGATGAAAAACTGTTTTTT. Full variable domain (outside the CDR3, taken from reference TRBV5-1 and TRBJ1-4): KAGVTQTPRYLIKTRGQQVTLSCSPISGHRSVSWYQQTPGQGLQFLFEYFSETQRNKGNFPGRFSGRQFSNSRSEMNVSTLELGDSALYLCASSGGGDEKLFFGSGTQLSVL.

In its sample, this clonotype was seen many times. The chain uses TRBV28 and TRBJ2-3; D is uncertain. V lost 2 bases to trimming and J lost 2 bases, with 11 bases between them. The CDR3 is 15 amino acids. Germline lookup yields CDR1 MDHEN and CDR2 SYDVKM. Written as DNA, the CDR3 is TGTGCCAGCAGTTTAGCGGTTACCGACACAGATACGCAGTATTTT. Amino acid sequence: CASSLAVTDTDTQYF.

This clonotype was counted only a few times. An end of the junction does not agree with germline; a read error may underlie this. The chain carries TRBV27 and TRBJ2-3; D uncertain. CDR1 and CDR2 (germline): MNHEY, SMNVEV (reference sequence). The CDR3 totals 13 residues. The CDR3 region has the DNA TGTGCCAGCAGTTTACGAGCCAAAGATACTCAGTATTTC. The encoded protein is CASSLRAKDTQYF.

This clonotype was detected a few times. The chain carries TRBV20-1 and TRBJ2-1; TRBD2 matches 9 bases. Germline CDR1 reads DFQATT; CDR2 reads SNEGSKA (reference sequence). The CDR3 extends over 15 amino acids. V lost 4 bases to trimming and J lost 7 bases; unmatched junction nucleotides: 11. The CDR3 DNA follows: TGCAGTGCTAAGAACGATGTAGCGGGAGTAAATGAGCAGTTCTTC. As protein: CSAKNDVAGVNEQFF.

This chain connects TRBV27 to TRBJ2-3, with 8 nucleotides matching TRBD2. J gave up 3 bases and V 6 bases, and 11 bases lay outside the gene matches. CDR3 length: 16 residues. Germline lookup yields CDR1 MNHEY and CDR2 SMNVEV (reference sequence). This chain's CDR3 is CASRDRPGGVTDTQYF. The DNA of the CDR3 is TGTGCCAGCAGGGACCGTCCGGGAGGGGTGACAGATACGCAGTATTTT.

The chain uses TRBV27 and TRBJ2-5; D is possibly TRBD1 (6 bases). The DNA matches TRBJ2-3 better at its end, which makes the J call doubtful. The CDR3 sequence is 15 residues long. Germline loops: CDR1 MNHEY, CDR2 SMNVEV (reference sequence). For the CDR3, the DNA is TGTGCCCGGGGTCTAGAGGCTGGGGGCACAGGGACGCAGTATTTT. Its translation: CARGLEAGGTGTQYF.

This chain's CDR3 is CAGRCAKDTQYF. Here the CDR3 DNA reads TGTGCGGGGCGGTGCGCCAAAGACACGCAGTACTTC. This rearrangement joins TRBV27 to TRBJ2-4, with D maybe TRBD1 (5 bases). The CDR3 loop spans 12 amino acids. CDR1 is MNHEY and CDR2 is SMNVEV in the germline V gene (reference sequence).

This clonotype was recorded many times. CDR3 sequence reads: CASSTRFGYEQYF. CDR3 in DNA: TGTGCCAGCAGCACCCGGTTTGGATACGAGCAGTACTTC. The chain couples TRBV7-2 to TRBJ2-1; no clear D gene. The better agreement between TRBJ2-7 and the DNA end casts doubt on the J call. The CDR3 consists of 13 residues. Per the germline V gene, CDR1 is SGHTA and CDR2 is FQGNSA.

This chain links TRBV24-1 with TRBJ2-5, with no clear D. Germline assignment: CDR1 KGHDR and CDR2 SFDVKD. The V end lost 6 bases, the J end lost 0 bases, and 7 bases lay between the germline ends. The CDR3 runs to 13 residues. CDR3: CATSRPDQETQYF. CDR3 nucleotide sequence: TGTGCCACCAGTAGGCCCGACCAAGAGACCCAGTACTTC.

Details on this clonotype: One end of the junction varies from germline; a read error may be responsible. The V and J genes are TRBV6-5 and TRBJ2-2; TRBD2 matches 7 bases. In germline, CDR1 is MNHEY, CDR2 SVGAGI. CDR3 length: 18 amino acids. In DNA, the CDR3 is TGTGCCAGCAGCTACATAAAACGGGGGAGGGGAGGTACCGGTGAGCTGTTTTTT. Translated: CASSYIKRGRGGTGELFF.

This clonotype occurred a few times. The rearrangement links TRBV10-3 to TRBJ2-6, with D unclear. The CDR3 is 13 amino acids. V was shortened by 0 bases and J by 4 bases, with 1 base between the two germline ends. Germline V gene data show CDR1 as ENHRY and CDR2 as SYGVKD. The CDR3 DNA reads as TGTGCCATCAGTGAGTCGGGGGCCAACGTCCTGACTTTC. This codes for CAISESGANVLTF.

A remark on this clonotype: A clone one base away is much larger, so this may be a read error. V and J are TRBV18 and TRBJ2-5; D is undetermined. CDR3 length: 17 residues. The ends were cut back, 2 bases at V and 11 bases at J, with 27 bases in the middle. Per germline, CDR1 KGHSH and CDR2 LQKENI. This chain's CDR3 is CASSPDPPVSYRNEQYF. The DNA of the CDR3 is TGTGCCAGCTCACCAGACCCGCCAGTGAGTTATCGCAATGAGCAGTACTTC. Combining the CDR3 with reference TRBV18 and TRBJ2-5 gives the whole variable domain NAGVMQNPRHLVRRRGQEARLRCSPMKGHSHVYWYRQLPEEGLKFMVYLQKENIIDESGMPKERFSAEFPKEGPSILRIQQVVRGDSAAYFCASSPDPPVSYRNEQYFGPGTRLLVL.

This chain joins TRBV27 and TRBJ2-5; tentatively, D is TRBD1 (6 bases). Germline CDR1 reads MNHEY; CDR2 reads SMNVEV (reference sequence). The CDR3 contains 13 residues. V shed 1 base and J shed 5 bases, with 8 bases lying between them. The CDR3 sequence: CASSLYQGETQYF. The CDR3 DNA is TGTGCCAGCAGTTTATACCAGGGGGAGACCCAGTACTTC.

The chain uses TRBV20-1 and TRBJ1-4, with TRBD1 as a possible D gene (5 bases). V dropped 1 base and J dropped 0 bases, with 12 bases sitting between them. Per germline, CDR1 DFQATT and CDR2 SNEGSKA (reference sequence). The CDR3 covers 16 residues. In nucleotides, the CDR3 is TGCAGTGCTAGAGGAGGGGATGGAGCAACTAATGAAAAACTGTTTTTT. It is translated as CSARGGDGATNEKLFF.

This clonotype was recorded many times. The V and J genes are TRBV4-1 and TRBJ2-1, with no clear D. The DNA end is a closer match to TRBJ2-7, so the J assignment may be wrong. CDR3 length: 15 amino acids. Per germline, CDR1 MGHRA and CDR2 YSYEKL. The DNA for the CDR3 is TGCGCCAGCAGCCAATCTGGGCAGTCGTACTACGAGCAGTACTTC. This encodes CASSQSGQSYYEQYF.

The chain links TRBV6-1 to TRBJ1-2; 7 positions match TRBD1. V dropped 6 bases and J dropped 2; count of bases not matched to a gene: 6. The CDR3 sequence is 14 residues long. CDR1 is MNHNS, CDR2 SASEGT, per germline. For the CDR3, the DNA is TGTGCCAGCAGACCCGGACAGGAGAACTATGGCTACACCTTC. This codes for CASRPGQENYGYTF.

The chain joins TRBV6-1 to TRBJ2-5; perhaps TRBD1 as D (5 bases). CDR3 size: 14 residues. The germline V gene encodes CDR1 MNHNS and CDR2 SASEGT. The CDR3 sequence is CAGSGAHGFGTQYF. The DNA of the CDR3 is TGTGCGGGCAGTGGGGCCCACGGTTTCGGGACCCAGTACTTC.

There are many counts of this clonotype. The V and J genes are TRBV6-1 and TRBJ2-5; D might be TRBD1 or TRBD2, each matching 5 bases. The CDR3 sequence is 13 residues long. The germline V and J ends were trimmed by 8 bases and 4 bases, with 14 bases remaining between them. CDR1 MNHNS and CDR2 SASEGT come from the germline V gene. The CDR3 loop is CASSEGTIETQYF. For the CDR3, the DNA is TGTGCCAGCTCCGAAGGGACCATAGAGACCCAGTACTTC.

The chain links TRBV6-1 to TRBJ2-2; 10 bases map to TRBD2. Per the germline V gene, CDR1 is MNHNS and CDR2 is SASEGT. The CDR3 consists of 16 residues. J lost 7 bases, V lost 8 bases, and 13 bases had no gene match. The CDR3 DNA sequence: TGTGCCAGCTCCGGTCTAGCGGGAGTACGTGGCGGGGAGCTGTTTTTT. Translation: CASSGLAGVRGGELFF.